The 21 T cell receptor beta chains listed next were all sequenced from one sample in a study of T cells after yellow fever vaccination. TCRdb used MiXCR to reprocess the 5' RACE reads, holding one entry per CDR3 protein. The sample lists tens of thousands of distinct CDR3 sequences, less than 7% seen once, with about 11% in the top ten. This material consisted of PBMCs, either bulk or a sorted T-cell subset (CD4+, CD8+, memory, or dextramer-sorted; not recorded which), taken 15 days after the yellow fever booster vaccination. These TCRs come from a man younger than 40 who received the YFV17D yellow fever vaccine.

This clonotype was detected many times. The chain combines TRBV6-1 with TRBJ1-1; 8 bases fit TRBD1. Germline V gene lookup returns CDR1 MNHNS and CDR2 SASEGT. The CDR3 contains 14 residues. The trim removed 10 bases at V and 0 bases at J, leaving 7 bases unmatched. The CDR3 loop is CATSQGALNTEAFF. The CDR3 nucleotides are TGTGCCACCAGCCAGGGGGCCTTGAACACTGAAGCTTTCTTT.

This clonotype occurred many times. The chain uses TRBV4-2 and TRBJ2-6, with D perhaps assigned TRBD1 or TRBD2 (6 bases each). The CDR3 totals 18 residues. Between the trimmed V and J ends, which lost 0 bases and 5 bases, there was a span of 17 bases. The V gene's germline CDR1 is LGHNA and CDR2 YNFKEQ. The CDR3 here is CASSQEGYLGGRANVLTF. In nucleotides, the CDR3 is TGTGCCAGCAGCCAAGAAGGCTACCTCGGGGGCCGGGCCAACGTCCTGACTTTC.

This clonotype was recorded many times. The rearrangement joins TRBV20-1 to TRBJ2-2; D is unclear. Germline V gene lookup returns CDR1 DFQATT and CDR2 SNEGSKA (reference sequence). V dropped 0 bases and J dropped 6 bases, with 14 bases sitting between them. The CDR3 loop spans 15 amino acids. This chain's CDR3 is CSARDVTTRAGELFF. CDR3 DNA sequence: TGCAGTGCTAGAGATGTCACTACAAGGGCCGGGGAGCTGTTTTTT.

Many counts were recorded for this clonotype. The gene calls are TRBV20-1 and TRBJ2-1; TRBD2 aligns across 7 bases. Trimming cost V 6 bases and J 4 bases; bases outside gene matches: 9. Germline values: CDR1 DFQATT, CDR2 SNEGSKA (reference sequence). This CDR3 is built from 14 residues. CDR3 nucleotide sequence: TGCAGTGCCAATAGCGGGCCCTCTTACAATGAGCAGTTCTTC. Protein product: CSANSGPSYNEQFF.

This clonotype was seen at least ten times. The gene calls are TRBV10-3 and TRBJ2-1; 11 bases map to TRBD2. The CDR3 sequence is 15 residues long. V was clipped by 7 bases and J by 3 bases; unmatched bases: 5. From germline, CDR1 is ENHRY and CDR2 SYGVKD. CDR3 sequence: CAIKALAGGYNEQFF. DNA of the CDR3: TGTGCCATCAAGGCCCTAGCGGGAGGCTACAATGAGCAGTTCTTC.

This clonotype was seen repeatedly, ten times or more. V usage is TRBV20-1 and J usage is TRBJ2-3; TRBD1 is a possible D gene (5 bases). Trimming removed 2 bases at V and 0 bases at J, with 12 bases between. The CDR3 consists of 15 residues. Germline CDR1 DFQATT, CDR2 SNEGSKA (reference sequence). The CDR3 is CSARWGSTSTDTQYF. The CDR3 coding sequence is TGCAGTGCTAGATGGGGCAGCACTAGCACAGATACGCAGTATTTT.

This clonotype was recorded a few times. The CDR3: CSARLLTSGRFDTQYF. DNA of the CDR3: TGCAGTGCTAGATTGCTGACTAGCGGGAGATTTGATACGCAGTATTTT. This chain joins TRBV20-1 and TRBJ2-3; 12 bases are shared with TRBD2. The CDR3 contains 16 residues. With 2 bases clipped from V and 6 bases from J, the junction kept 9 bases outside the gene matches. Germline loops: CDR1 DFQATT, CDR2 SNEGSKA (reference sequence).

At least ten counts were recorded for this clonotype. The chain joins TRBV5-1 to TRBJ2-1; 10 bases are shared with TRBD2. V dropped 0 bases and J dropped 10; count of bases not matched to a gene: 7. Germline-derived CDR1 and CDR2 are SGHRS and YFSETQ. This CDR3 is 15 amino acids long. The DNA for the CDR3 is TGCGCCAGCAGCTTGGGGACTAGCGGCATAAAAGAGCAGTTCTTC. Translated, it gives CASSLGTSGIKEQFF.

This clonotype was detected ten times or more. The CDR3 DNA follows: TGCAGCCCCCGGGGAGAGAAATACAATGAGCAGTTCTTC. Encoded protein: CSPRGEKYNEQFF. J is TRBJ2-1 and V is TRBV20-1, with D tentatively TRBD2 (5 bases). The CDR3 contains 13 residues. Germline CDR1 reads DFQATT; CDR2 reads SNEGSKA (reference sequence).

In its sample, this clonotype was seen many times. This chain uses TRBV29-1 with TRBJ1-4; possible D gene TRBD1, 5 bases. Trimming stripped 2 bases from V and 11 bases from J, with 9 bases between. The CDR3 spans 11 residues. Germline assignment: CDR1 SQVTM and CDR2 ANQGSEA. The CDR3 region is CSVEWEGKLFF. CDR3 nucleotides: TGCAGCGTTGAATGGGAGGGGAAACTGTTTTTT.

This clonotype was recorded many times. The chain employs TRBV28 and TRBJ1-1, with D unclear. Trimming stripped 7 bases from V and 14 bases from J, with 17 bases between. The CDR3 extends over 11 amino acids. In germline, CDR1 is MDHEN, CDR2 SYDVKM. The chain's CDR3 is CASISPGRAFF. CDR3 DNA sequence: TGTGCCAGCATTAGCCCCGGGCGGGCGTTCTTT.

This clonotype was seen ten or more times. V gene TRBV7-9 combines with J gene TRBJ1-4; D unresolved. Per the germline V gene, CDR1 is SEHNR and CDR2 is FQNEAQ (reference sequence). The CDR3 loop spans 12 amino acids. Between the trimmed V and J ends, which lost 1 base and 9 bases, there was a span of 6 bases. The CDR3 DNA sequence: TGTGCCAGCAGCTTAGTAGGGAAAAAACTGTTTTTT. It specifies CASSLVGKKLFF.

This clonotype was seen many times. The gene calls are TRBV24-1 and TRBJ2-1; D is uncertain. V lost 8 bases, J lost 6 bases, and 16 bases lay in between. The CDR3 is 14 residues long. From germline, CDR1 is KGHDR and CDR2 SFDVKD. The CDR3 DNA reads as TGTGCCACCACCGGTCCAGGCATTTCCAATGAGCAGTTCTTC. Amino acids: CATTGPGISNEQFF.

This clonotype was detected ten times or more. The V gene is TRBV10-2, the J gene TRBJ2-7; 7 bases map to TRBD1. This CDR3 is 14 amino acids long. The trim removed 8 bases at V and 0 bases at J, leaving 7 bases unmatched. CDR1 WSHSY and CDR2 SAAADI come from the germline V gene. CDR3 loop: CASSDRVNSYEQYF. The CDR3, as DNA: TGCGCCAGCTCCGACAGGGTGAACTCCTACGAGCAGTACTTC.

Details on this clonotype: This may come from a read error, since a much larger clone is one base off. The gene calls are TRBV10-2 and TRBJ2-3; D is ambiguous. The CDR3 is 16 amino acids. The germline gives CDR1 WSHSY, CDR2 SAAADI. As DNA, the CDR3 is TGCGTCAGCAGCCCCCTGGCTAGTTTGGGAACAGATACGCAGTATTTT. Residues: CVSSPLASLGTDTQYF.

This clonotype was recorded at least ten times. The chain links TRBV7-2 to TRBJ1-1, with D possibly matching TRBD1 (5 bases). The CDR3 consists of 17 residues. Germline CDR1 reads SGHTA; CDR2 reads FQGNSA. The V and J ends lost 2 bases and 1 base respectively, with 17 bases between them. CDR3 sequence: CASSLSWPGSQNTEAFF. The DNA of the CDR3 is TGTGCCAGCAGCTTATCATGGCCAGGGTCCCAGAACACTGAAGCTTTCTTT.

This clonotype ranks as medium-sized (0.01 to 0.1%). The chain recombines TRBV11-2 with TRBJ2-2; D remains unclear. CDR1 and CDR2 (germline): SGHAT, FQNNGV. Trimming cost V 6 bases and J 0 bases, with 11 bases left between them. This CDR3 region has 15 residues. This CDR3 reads CASSLDGPNTGELFF. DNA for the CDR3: TGTGCCAGCAGTTTGGACGGACCGAACACCGGGGAGCTGTTTTTT.

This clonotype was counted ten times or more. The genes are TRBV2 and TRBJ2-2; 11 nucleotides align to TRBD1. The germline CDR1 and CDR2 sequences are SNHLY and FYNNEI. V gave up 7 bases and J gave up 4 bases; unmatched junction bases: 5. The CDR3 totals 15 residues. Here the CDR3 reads CASKTGTGGTGELFF. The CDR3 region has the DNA TGTGCCAGCAAAACCGGGACAGGGGGCACCGGGGAGCTGTTTTTT.

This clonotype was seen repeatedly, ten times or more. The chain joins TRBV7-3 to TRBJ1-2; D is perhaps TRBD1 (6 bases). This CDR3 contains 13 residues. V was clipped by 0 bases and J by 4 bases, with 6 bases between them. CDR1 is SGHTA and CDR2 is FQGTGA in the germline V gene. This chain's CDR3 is CASSLTGGYGYTF. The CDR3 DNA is TGTGCCAGCAGCTTAACAGGGGGCTATGGCTACACCTTC.

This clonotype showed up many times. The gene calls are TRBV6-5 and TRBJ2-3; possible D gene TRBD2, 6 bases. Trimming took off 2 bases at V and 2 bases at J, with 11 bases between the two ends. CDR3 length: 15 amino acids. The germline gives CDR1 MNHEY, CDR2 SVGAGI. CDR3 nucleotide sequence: TGTGCCAGCAGTTACGGGGGGTCGCTCACAGATACGCAGTATTTT. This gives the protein CASSYGGSLTDTQYF.

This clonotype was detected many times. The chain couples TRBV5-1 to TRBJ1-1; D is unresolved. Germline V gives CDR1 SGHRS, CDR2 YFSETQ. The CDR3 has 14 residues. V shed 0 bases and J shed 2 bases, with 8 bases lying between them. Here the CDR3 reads CASSLAQTNTEAFF. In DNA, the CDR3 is TGCGCCAGCAGCTTGGCCCAGACCAACACTGAAGCTTTCTTT.